Following are 8 T cell receptor beta chains from one sample sequenced in a study of blood T cell repertoires in COVID-19 (dated by TCRdb to 2019 to 2021). Libraries were made using the immunoSEQ multiplex PCR assay. What TCRdb holds here is the immuneACCESS table cut down to in-frame rearrangements. Part of the clones is not present; checked against another copy, under half of the missing clones reflect an unresolved V gene, and the others are unexplained. A total of approximately 150,000 clones appear in this sample, approximately 85% of them only once. The top ten constitute less than 3% of the sample. Specimen: peripheral blood. The receptors derive from a woman aged 80 or older with COVID-19, enrolled during active disease.

The V call is TRBV7-6, the J call TRBJ2-7; 10 positions agree with TRBD2. Germline assignment: CDR1 SGHVS and CDR2 FNYEAQ. V gave up 5 bases and J gave up 6 bases; unmatched junction bases: 4. The CDR3 sequence is 13 residues long. CDR3 bases: TGTGCCAGCAGCGGGGGGACTAGCGCCGAGCAGTACTTC. Translation gives CASSGGTSAEQYF.

On this clone: Compared with germline, one end of the junction differs, possibly owing to a read error. The chain uses TRBV18 and TRBJ1-3, with TRBD1 matching over 9 bases. Germline V gives CDR1 KGHSH, CDR2 LQKENI. This CDR3 has 17 residues. The CDR3 nucleotides read TGTGCCAGCTCACCACTGGGACAGGGCAATTCTGGAACCACCATATATTTT. Protein product: CASSPLGQGNSGTTIYF.

The chain has TRBV19 and TRBJ2-1; the match to TRBD2 covers 7 bases. The CDR3 sequence is 16 residues long. Germline assignment: CDR1 LNHDA and CDR2 SQIVND (reference sequence). Trimming cost V 5 bases and J 4 bases; bases outside gene matches: 11. CDR3: CASSPWSGGPYNEQFF. The CDR3 DNA reads as TGTGCCAGTAGTCCCTGGTCGGGAGGCCCTTACAATGAGCAGTTCTTC.

This sequence joins TRBV24-1 and TRBJ2-3; TRBD2 agrees at 7 bases. The CDR3 covers 15 residues. After removal of 0 bases from V and 4 bases from J, the junction contained 3 bases not matched to a gene. CDR1 is KGHDR and CDR2 is SFDVKD in the germline V gene. This CDR3 reads CATSDLAGAADTQYF. The CDR3 nucleotides read TGTGCCACCAGTGATTTGGCGGGAGCTGCAGATACGCAGTATTTT.

The chain carries TRBV7-9 and TRBJ2-6; D is possibly TRBD1 (7 bases). V was clipped by 6 bases and J by 0 bases, with 12 bases between them. The CDR3 is 16 amino acids. CDR1 and CDR2 from the germline V gene are SEHNR and FQNEAQ (reference sequence). CDR3: CASRRQGLSGANVLTF. The CDR3 DNA reads TGTGCCAGCAGGCGACAGGGACTCTCTGGGGCCAACGTCCTGACTTTC.

J is TRBJ2-1 and V is TRBV28; D perhaps matches TRBD1 (6 bases). The ends were cut back, 1 base at V and 6 bases at J, with 22 bases in the middle. The CDR3 is 18 amino acids. CDR1 is MDHEN and CDR2 is SYDVKM in the germline V gene. The CDR3 region has the DNA TGTGCCAGCAGTTTATATTTGAGGGGGAGCCTCGGGACCAATGAGCAGTTCTTC. Its protein product is CASSLYLRGSLGTNEQFF.

The V call is TRBV10-3, the J call TRBJ2-1; unclear D gene. V lost 5 bases and J 3 bases, leaving 14 bases between the germline ends. Germline values: CDR1 ENHRY, CDR2 SYGVKD. The CDR3 has 15 residues. CDR3 bases: TGTGCCATCAGTAGGTTGGGCGCCAACTACAATGAGCAGTTCTTC. This encodes CAISRLGANYNEQFF.

The V and J genes are TRBV9 and TRBJ1-3; 8 bases align to TRBD1. This CDR3 contains 14 residues. With V trimmed by 4 bases and J by 3 bases, 3 bases remained unmatched. Germline V gene data show CDR1 as SGDLS and CDR2 as YYNGEE. CDR3 DNA sequence: TGTGCCAGCAGCCTAGACAGGGGTGGAAACACCATATATTTT. Protein sequence: CASSLDRGGNTIYF.